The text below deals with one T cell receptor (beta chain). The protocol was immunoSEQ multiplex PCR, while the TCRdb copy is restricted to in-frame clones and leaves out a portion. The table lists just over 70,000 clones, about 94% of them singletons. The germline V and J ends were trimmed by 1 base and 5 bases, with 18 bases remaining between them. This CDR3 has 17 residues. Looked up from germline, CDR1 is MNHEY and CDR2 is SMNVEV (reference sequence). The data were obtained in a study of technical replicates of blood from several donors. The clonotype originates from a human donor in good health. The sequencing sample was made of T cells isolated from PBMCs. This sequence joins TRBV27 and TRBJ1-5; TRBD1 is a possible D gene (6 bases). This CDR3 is CASSLFGVGQLYQPQHF. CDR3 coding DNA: TGTGCCAGCAGTTTATTCGGGGTTGGACAGCTCTATCAGCCCCAGCATTTT.